The rows below give T cell receptor beta chains drawn from one sample of a study of regulatory T cells in long-lasting Graves disease. TCRdb independently ran MiXCR on the multiplex PCR reads; one entry per CDR3 protein. The table has roughly 360,000 distinct CDR3 sequences, 12% seen once. These data were also filed under a second study, of T cells in Graves' hyperthyroidism and ophthalmopathy.

The sequenced sample was peripheral blood mononuclear cells (PBMCs), obtained at new diagnosis, from a patient treated with antithyroid drugs. These TCRs come from a woman between 18 and 30 years old with Graves disease. Each CDR3 is given with its conserved first and last residue. The D gene is left open where the match is weak.

TRBV3-1	TRBJ2-3	TRBD2	CASSQASGADTQYF
TRBV11-2	TRBJ2-7	-	CASSPEIEQYF
TRBV10-3	TRBJ1-2	-	CAIPGANYGYTF
TRBV14	TRBJ1-4	TRBD1	CASSQRDRDGKLFF
TRBV14	TRBJ2-7	TRBD1	CASSQVTGDPYEQYF
TRBV29-1	TRBJ1-1	-	CSVAWGPNTEAFF
TRBV3-1	TRBJ2-1	-	CASSQDQQSYNEQFF
TRBV15	TRBJ2-1	TRBD2	CATRRGLAGGGSSYNEQFF
TRBV11-1	TRBJ2-7	TRBD2	CASSAGLAEAYEQYF
TRBV5-1	TRBJ2-3	-	CASSFYRVEDTQYF
TRBV7-3	TRBJ1-2	-	CASSLTRREDSF
TRBV7-9	TRBJ2-1	TRBD2	CASSSTSGPYYNEQFF
TRBV10-2	TRBJ2-7	TRBD1	CASSHSDRAYEQYF
TRBV7-2	TRBJ1-2	TRBD1	CASSLGRGLNYGYTF
TRBV7-2	TRBJ1-4	-	CASSLGPTNEKLFF
TRBV20-1	TRBJ2-5	-	CSASQDSGETQYF
TRBV7-2	TRBJ1-1	TRBD1	CASRRQGAGEAFF
TRBV5-6	TRBJ1-6	-	CASSSEGWSSYNSPLHF
TRBV24-1	TRBJ2-3	TRBD2	CATSDPDPGLAATDTQYF